These 21 T cell receptor beta chains came from one sample sequenced in a study of cytomegalovirus exposure and HLA in healthy donors. Vbeta (60) and Jbeta (13) primers were used in the PCR. Method: immunoSEQ multiplex PCR; TCRdb's copy keeps in-frame clones and lacks some. The sample holds around 200,000 clones, roughly 80% seen once. Material: PBMCs. These receptors came from a man between 35 and 55 years old in good health and CMV-seropositive.

The chain is built from TRBV15 and TRBJ2-7, with 11 bases identical to TRBD2. Germline V gene data show CDR1 as LNHNV and CDR2 as YYDKDF (reference sequence). This CDR3 has 15 amino acids. V was pared by 1 base and J by 7 bases, with 6 bases of the junction left unmatched. CDR3 amino acids: CATSRASGRPLEQYV. The CDR3 DNA is TGTGCCACCAGCAGAGCTAGCGGGAGGCCCCTGGAGCAGTACGTC.

The CDR3 loop is CASSGAAVGGYGYTF. For the CDR3, the DNA is TGTGCCAGTAGTGGGGCGGCGGTTGGTGGCTATGGCTACACCTTC. The chain links TRBV19 to TRBJ1-2; weak D call: TRBD1 (5 bases). Germline lookup yields CDR1 LNHDA and CDR2 SQIVND (reference sequence). Trimming removed 5 bases at V and 4 bases at J, with 17 bases between. CDR3 length: 15 amino acids.

V gene TRBV29-1 combines with J gene TRBJ2-1, with D perhaps TRBD1 (6 bases). Trimming took 3 bases from V and 6 from J, leaving 18 bases between them. There are 15 residues in the CDR3. Looked up from germline, CDR1 is SQVTM and CDR2 is ANQGSEA. For the CDR3, the DNA is TGCAGCGTTGACTTGACAGGCCTCAAGCTCAATGAGCAGTTCTTC. It encodes CSVDLTGLKLNEQFF.

V and J are TRBV5-1 and TRBJ1-2; no clear D gene. Between the trimmed V and J ends, which lost 0 bases and 3 bases, there was a span of 6 bases. The CDR3 totals 13 residues. Per germline, CDR1 SGHRS and CDR2 YFSETQ. As DNA, the CDR3 is TGCGCCAGCAGCTTGGTTGCGGACTATGGCTACACCTTC. Translating it yields CASSLVADYGYTF. The full variable domain, in which reference TRBV5-1 and TRBJ1-2 provide the parts outside the CDR3, is KAGVTQTPRYLIKTRGQQVTLSCSPISGHRSVSWYQQTPGQGLQFLFEYFSETQRNKGNFPGRFSGRQFSNSRSEMNVSTLELGDSALYLCASSLVADYGYTFGSGTRLTVV.

The chain uses TRBV9 and TRBJ2-2, with D possibly being TRBD2 (6 bases). Trimming shortened V by 4 bases and J by 7 bases, and 17 bases separated the two germline ends. The CDR3 spans 15 residues. In germline, CDR1 is SGDLS, CDR2 YYNGEE. The chain's CDR3 is CASSFRGVSNGELFF. The CDR3 DNA follows: TGTGCCAGCAGCTTCCGCGGGGTTTCAAACGGGGAGCTGTTTTTT.

The chain carries TRBV5-1 and TRBJ1-2, with 7 bases identical to TRBD1. V trimming: 0 bases; J trimming: 4 bases; junction bases outside the gene matches: 9. In germline, CDR1 is SGHRS, CDR2 YFSETQ. The CDR3 is made up of 16 amino acids. Here the CDR3 reads CASSLAGTALAYGYTF. CDR3 bases: TGCGCCAGCAGCTTGGCTGGGACAGCCCTAGCCTATGGCTACACCTTC.

V is TRBV16 and J is TRBJ2-7; TRBD1 might be the D (6 bases). Germline V CDR1 and CDR2: KGHSY, FQNENV. Trimming removed 5 bases from V and 0 bases from J, with 17 bases in between. This CDR3 has 16 residues. CDR3 protein: CASSTRGRGSSYEQYF. CDR3 nucleotide sequence: TGTGCCAGCAGCACCCGTGGTAGGGGGAGCTCCTACGAGCAGTACTTC.

This chain uses TRBV15 with TRBJ2-3, with 9 bases matching TRBD1. The CDR3 is made up of 19 amino acids. Germline CDR1 and CDR2: LNHNV and YYDKDF (reference sequence). V lost 4 bases, J lost 4 bases, and 18 bases stayed unmatched. CDR3: CATSTPGTGIPPLPDTQYF. CDR3 DNA: TGTGCCACCAGCACCCCTGGGACAGGGATCCCCCCACTTCCAGATACGCAGTATTTT.

J is TRBJ1-1 and V is TRBV5-8; 8 positions agree with TRBD1. CDR1 is SGHTS and CDR2 is YDEGEE in the germline V gene. This CDR3 is 16 amino acids long. Losses at the gene ends were 2 bases for V and 3 bases for J; bases not matched to a gene: 9. Here the CDR3 DNA reads TGTGCCAGCAGCTTACGGACAGGGCGGAGGGACACTGAAGCTTTCTTT. Translation: CASSLRTGRRDTEAFF.

This chain uses TRBV6-1 with TRBJ2-2; tentative D call: TRBD2 (6 bases). The CDR3 is 14 amino acids. V lost 10 bases, J lost 5 bases, and 17 bases lay in between. The germline gives CDR1 MNHNS, CDR2 SASEGT. Here the CDR3 reads CANQGGGGTGELFF. The CDR3 DNA is TGTGCCAACCAGGGTGGAGGAGGGACCGGGGAGCTGTTTTTT.

The V and J genes are TRBV7-9 and TRBJ2-1; the D gene is possibly TRBD2 (5 bases). CDR1 is SEHNR and CDR2 is FQNEAQ in the germline V gene (reference sequence). This CDR3 is 14 amino acids long. Trimming pared 10 bases from V and 7 bases from J, leaving 20 bases between. CDR3 coding DNA: TGTGCCACGGCCGAGGGAGTCACGGGGAATGAGCAGTTCTTC. Its translation is CATAEGVTGNEQFF.

This rearrangement joins TRBV6-5 to TRBJ2-5; maybe TRBD2 (5 bases). CDR3 length equals 12 residues. With 6 bases removed from V and 5 bases from J, the gap between germline ends came to 10 bases. The germline gives CDR1 MNHEY, CDR2 SVGAGI. The CDR3 spells CASRVGEETQYF. Here the CDR3 DNA reads TGTGCCAGCAGGGTGGGAGAGGAGACCCAGTACTTC.

The CDR3 coding sequence is TGTGCCAGCAGCTTGGAACCGGGACTACAAACCGGGGAGCTGTTTTTT. It is translated as CASSLEPGLQTGELFF. This rearrangement joins TRBV5-6 to TRBJ2-2; 7 bases are a match to TRBD2. V lost 0 bases to trimming and J lost 5 bases; unmatched junction nucleotides: 7. Germline lookup yields CDR1 SGHDT and CDR2 YYEEEE. This CDR3 has 16 amino acids.

The rearrangement uses TRBV27 and TRBJ2-1; 13 nucleotides match TRBD2. CDR1 and CDR2 (germline): MNHEY, SMNVEV (reference sequence). The V and J ends lost 8 bases and 6 bases, in that order; junction bases with no gene match: 4. CDR3 length: 14 residues. CDR3 DNA: TGTGCCAGCGGACTAGCGGGAGTCCCCAATGAGCAGTTCTTC. Translation: CASGLAGVPNEQFF.

J is TRBJ2-1 and V is TRBV4-2; 10 bases align to TRBD2. CDR1 and CDR2 (germline): LGHNA, YNFKEQ. This CDR3 has 18 amino acids. V gave up 2 bases and J gave up 0 bases; unmatched junction bases: 7. CDR3 bases: TGTGCCAGCAGCCAACGGTATTCTAGCGGGAGCTCCTACAATGAGCAGTTCTTC. Its protein product is CASSQRYSSGSSYNEQFF.

V gene TRBV15 combines with J gene TRBJ2-1; TRBD2 aligns across 12 bases. V was pared by 8 bases and J by 4 bases, with 6 bases of the junction left unmatched. The CDR3 extends over 15 amino acids. Looked up from germline, CDR1 is LNHNV and CDR2 is YYDKDF (reference sequence). CDR3: CATGRLAGVYNEQFF. In nucleotides, the CDR3 is TGTGCCACCGGACGACTAGCGGGGGTGTACAATGAGCAGTTCTTC.

The sample holds a few counts of this clone. CDR3 sequence reads: CASSLPQGTGEAFF. DNA of the CDR3: TGTGCCAGCAGCTTACCTCAGGGGACGGGAGAAGCTTTCTTT. This chain connects TRBV5-4 to TRBJ1-1; D possibly corresponds to TRBD1 (6 bases). This CDR3 is built from 14 residues. Between the trimmed V and J ends, which lost 2 bases and 8 bases, there was a span of 16 bases. The germline V gene encodes CDR1 SGHNT and CDR2 YYREEE (reference sequence).

V is TRBV15 and J is TRBJ2-1, with unresolved D. Trimming removed 0 bases at V and 6 bases at J, with 6 bases between. CDR3 length equals 13 residues. The germline V gene encodes CDR1 LNHNV and CDR2 YYDKDF (reference sequence). CDR3 coding DNA: TGTGCCACCAGCAGAGAACAAACCAATGAGCAGTTCTTC. Residues: CATSREQTNEQFF.

V and J are TRBV19 and TRBJ2-1, with no clear D. The germline CDR1 and CDR2 sequences are LNHDA and SQIVND (reference sequence). V lost 6 bases, J lost 5 bases, and 14 bases lay in between. This CDR3 has 14 amino acids. The DNA of the CDR3 is TGTGCCAGTAGAAGCCCACCGTTGGACAATGAGCAGTTCTTC. It translates to CASRSPPLDNEQFF.

V is TRBV6-5 and J is TRBJ2-7; TRBD1 matches 7 bases. Germline V gene sequence: CDR1 MNHEY, CDR2 SVGAGI. The V gene end was trimmed by 7 bases and the J gene end by 2 bases; junction bases not matched to a gene: 2. The CDR3 has 12 amino acids. The CDR3, as DNA: TGTGCCAGCACGGGGACAGCCTACGAGCAGTACTTC. It yields the protein CASTGTAYEQYF.

This clone has a handful of counts. This chain connects TRBV4-1 to TRBJ2-2; D unclear. Trimming left V 0 bases short and J 10 bases short, with 3 bases between. The CDR3 length is 11 residues. CDR1 and CDR2 (germline): MGHRA, YSYEKL. The CDR3: CASSQDQELFF. DNA of the CDR3: TGCGCCAGCAGCCAAGACCAGGAGCTGTTTTTT.